A selection of T cell receptor beta chains follows, all from one sample in a study of Graves' ophthalmopathy and Graves' hyperthyroidism. One entry per CDR3 protein, called by TCRdb with MiXCR from the multiplex PCR reads. This table holds roughly 300,000 distinct CDR3 sequences, roughly a sixth found once. Sequencing was performed on peripheral blood. The origin of the receptors is an adult man with Graves' ophthalmopathy. CDR3s include the opening cysteine and the closing phenylalanine or tryptophan. A D gene is named only where the DNA matches it firmly. Expanded clones are given a class, and other clones once, few, many or no size at all.

D gene: -; J gene: TRBJ1-2; V gene: TRBV7-8; clone size: many; CDR3 DNA: TGTGCCAGCAGCCAGAACATTGGGGCAGCCTACACCTTC; CDR3 protein: CASSQNIGAAYTF
D gene: -; J gene: TRBJ2-7; V gene: TRBV20-1; clone size: many; CDR3 DNA: TGCAGTGCTAGTCTGAGGACGCTCTCCTACGAGCAGTACTTC; CDR3 protein: CSASLRTLSYEQYF
D gene: -; J gene: TRBJ2-7; V gene: TRBV5-1; clone size: many; CDR3 DNA: TGCGCCAGCAGCATAACGACAGGCTACGAGCAGTACTTC; CDR3 protein: CASSITTGYEQYF
D gene: -; J gene: TRBJ2-6; V gene: TRBV2; clone size: many; CDR3 DNA: TGTGCCAGCAGTGGTTTAAAAATGGGGACGAATGGGGCCAACGTCCTGACTTTC; CDR3 protein: CASSGLKMGTNGANVLTF
D gene: TRBD1; J gene: TRBJ2-7; V gene: TRBV28; clone size: -; CDR3 DNA: TGTGCCAGCAGTTTAAGACAGGGTATCCACGAGCAGTACTTC; CDR3 protein: CASSLRQGIHEQYF
D gene: -; J gene: TRBJ1-6; V gene: TRBV12-3/TRBV12-4; clone size: many; CDR3 DNA: TGTGCCAGCAGTTTGAGGAAGGGGGATTCACCCCTCCACTTT; CDR3 protein: CASSLRKGDSPLHF
D gene: TRBD2; J gene: TRBJ2-2; V gene: TRBV2; clone size: many; CDR3 DNA: TGTGCCAGCAGCTACCAGGCAACTAGCGCCGGGGAGCTGTTTTTT; CDR3 protein: CASSYQATSAGELFF
D gene: TRBD1; J gene: TRBJ2-7; V gene: TRBV4-1; clone size: many; CDR3 DNA: TGCGCCAGCAGCCAACGGACAGGGGGGATAAGCGAGCAGTACTTC; CDR3 protein: CASSQRTGGISEQYF
D gene: -; J gene: TRBJ2-2; V gene: TRBV6-1; clone size: many; CDR3 DNA: TGTGCCAGCAGTCCGTACAAGAACACCGGGGAGCTGTTTTTT; CDR3 protein: CASSPYKNTGELFF
D gene: TRBD2; J gene: TRBJ2-3; V gene: TRBV4-2; clone size: few; CDR3 DNA: TGTGCCAGCAGCCAAGATGGTCCGCAGTCCGGGACTACCTACACAGATACGCAGTATTTT; CDR3 protein: CASSQDGPQSGTTYTDTQYF
D gene: -; J gene: TRBJ1-2; V gene: TRBV19; clone size: few; CDR3 DNA: TGTGCCAGTAGTCAAGAAAGACCCAGGGCATACTATGGCTACACCTTC; CDR3 protein: CASSQERPRAYYGYTF
D gene: -; J gene: TRBJ1-5; V gene: TRBV29-1; clone size: many; CDR3 DNA: TGCAGCGTCTTAAGGTTGGATCTAGCCAATCAGCCCCAGCATTTT; CDR3 protein: CSVLRLDLANQPQHF
D gene: TRBD1; J gene: TRBJ1-2; V gene: TRBV19; clone size: many; CDR3 DNA: TGTGCCAGTAAAGCGCTTGACAGGGACTATGGCTACACCTTC; CDR3 protein: CASKALDRDYGYTF
D gene: -; J gene: TRBJ2-5; V gene: TRBV30; clone size: many; CDR3 DNA: TGTGCCTGGAGTGTGCGACCCAGGGGCGAGACCCAGTACTTC; CDR3 protein: CAWSVRPRGETQYF
D gene: -; J gene: TRBJ1-1; V gene: TRBV7-2; clone size: many; CDR3 DNA: TGTGCCAGCAGCTTAAAAGTAAGGGGGAACACTGAAGCTTTCTTT; CDR3 protein: CASSLKVRGNTEAFF
D gene: -; J gene: TRBJ1-1; V gene: TRBV27; clone size: many; CDR3 DNA: TGTGCCAGCACCAGGGATAGTATGAACACTGAAGCTTTCTTT; CDR3 protein: CASTRDSMNTEAFF
D gene: TRBD2; J gene: TRBJ2-2; V gene: TRBV29-1; clone size: many; CDR3 DNA: TGCAGCGTCCTCGACCTAGCGGGAGATGTCGGTACCGGGGAGCTGTTTTTT; CDR3 protein: CSVLDLAGDVGTGELFF
D gene: -; J gene: TRBJ1-1; V gene: TRBV29-1; clone size: many; CDR3 DNA: TGCAGCGCCGCAGGGTGGAACACTGAAGCTTTCTTT; CDR3 protein: CSAAGWNTEAFF
D gene: -; J gene: TRBJ2-6; V gene: TRBV6-1; clone size: few; CDR3 DNA: TGTGCCAGCAGTCCACAAGGAAGCGGGGCCAACGTCCTGACTTTC; CDR3 protein: CASSPQGSGANVLTF
D gene: -; J gene: TRBJ2-7; V gene: TRBV6-1; clone size: many; CDR3 DNA: TGTGCCAGCAGAAGGGGAGTCGAGCAGTACTTC; CDR3 protein: CASRRGVEQYF
D gene: -; J gene: TRBJ2-4; V gene: TRBV5-1; clone size: many; CDR3 DNA: TGCGCCAGCAGCTCGGCGGACGGAGCCAAAAACATTCAGTACTTC; CDR3 protein: CASSSADGAKNIQYF
D gene: TRBD2; J gene: TRBJ2-7; V gene: TRBV12-3/TRBV12-4; clone size: many; CDR3 DNA: TGTGCCAGCAGTTTAGCTGTAGCGGGAGTTGCCGAGCAGTACTTC; CDR3 protein: CASSLAVAGVAEQYF
D gene: TRBD2; J gene: TRBJ2-5; V gene: TRBV6-1; clone size: many; CDR3 DNA: TGTGCCAGCAGTGAACCAGCCGCGGGAGGGAGACTAGAGACCCAGTACTTC; CDR3 protein: CASSEPAAGGRLETQYF
D gene: -; J gene: TRBJ1-1; V gene: TRBV12-3/TRBV12-4; clone size: -; CDR3 DNA: TGTGCCAGCAGTTTAGCGGGGGGCGCGGGCACTGAAGCTTTCTTT; CDR3 protein: CASSLAGGAGTEAFF
D gene: -; J gene: TRBJ1-1; V gene: TRBV6-5; clone size: many; CDR3 DNA: TGTGCCAGCAGTTCCACCGGACGGCGGGAAGCTTTCTTT; CDR3 protein: CASSSTGRREAFF
D gene: -; J gene: TRBJ2-5; V gene: TRBV15; clone size: many; CDR3 DNA: TGTGCCACCAGCAGGGCCAACAGGGAAGTAGAGACCCAGTACTTC; CDR3 protein: CATSRANREVETQYF
D gene: TRBD2; J gene: TRBJ2-5; V gene: TRBV9; clone size: many; CDR3 DNA: TGTGCCAGCAGCTCAATGGGAGGGGCAGAGACCCAGTACTTC; CDR3 protein: CASSSMGGAETQYF
D gene: -; J gene: TRBJ2-5; V gene: TRBV5-1; clone size: many; CDR3 DNA: TGCGCCAGCAGCTTGAGTCTGGGATCGGGGGAGACCCAGTACTTC; CDR3 protein: CASSLSLGSGETQYF
D gene: -; J gene: TRBJ2-2; V gene: TRBV28; clone size: many; CDR3 DNA: TGTGCCAGCACCCTAGGGTTCGGGGCCACCGGGGAGCTGTTTTTT; CDR3 protein: CASTLGFGATGELFF
D gene: TRBD2; J gene: TRBJ2-7; V gene: TRBV3-1; clone size: -; CDR3 DNA: TGTGCCAGCAGCCTGGGACTAGCGGGACGGCAGCAGTACTTC; CDR3 protein: CASSLGLAGRQQYF
D gene: -; J gene: TRBJ2-7; V gene: TRBV20-1; clone size: many; CDR3 DNA: TGCAGTGCTGGAGGGGGGGACAGTTTTTACGAGCAGTACTTC; CDR3 protein: CSAGGGDSFYEQYF
D gene: TRBD2; J gene: TRBJ2-7; V gene: TRBV5-1; clone size: many; CDR3 DNA: TGCGCCAGCAGCTTGGCGCGTAAAGCGGGATTTGTCGAGCAGTACTTC; CDR3 protein: CASSLARKAGFVEQYF
D gene: -; J gene: TRBJ1-5; V gene: TRBV2; clone size: many; CDR3 DNA: TGTGCCAGCAGTGAAGATCAGGTCGGGAATCAGCCCCAGCATTTT; CDR3 protein: CASSEDQVGNQPQHF
D gene: TRBD1; J gene: TRBJ2-7; V gene: TRBV2; clone size: -; CDR3 DNA: TGTGCCAGCAGTGGACAGGGTCGTTCCTACGAGCAGTACTTC; CDR3 protein: CASSGQGRSYEQYF
D gene: -; J gene: TRBJ1-5; V gene: TRBV7-8; clone size: many; CDR3 DNA: TGTGCCAGCAGCTTAGGTTCAGGGAAAGGGAGCAATCAGCCCCAGCATTTT; CDR3 protein: CASSLGSGKGSNQPQHF
D gene: TRBD1; J gene: TRBJ1-1; V gene: TRBV27; clone size: many; CDR3 DNA: TGTGCCAGCAGTGGCCGCCGGGACAGGGATGAAGCTTTCTTT; CDR3 protein: CASSGRRDRDEAFF
D gene: TRBD2; J gene: TRBJ2-2; V gene: TRBV29-1; clone size: many; CDR3 DNA: TGCAGCGTTACGAAGGGGACTAGCATTATACGGTGGGAGCTGTTTTTT; CDR3 protein: CSVTKGTSIIRWELFF
D gene: TRBD1; J gene: TRBJ2-5; V gene: TRBV3-1; clone size: many; CDR3 DNA: TGTGCCAGCAGCCAATCCCTATCCGGGACAGACGAGTACTTC; CDR3 protein: CASSQSLSGTDEYF
D gene: TRBD1; J gene: TRBJ2-5; V gene: TRBV28; clone size: many; CDR3 DNA: TGTGCCAGCAGACCCCAGACAGGGCGGGCGGAGACCCAGTACTTC; CDR3 protein: CASRPQTGRAETQYF
D gene: -; J gene: TRBJ2-6; V gene: TRBV10-3; clone size: many; CDR3 DNA: TGTGCCATCAGTGAGTCGATTCCCGCGCGCGGGGCCAACGTCCTGACTTTC; CDR3 protein: CAISESIPARGANVLTF
D gene: -; J gene: TRBJ2-7; V gene: TRBV28; clone size: -; CDR3 DNA: TGTGCCAGCAGGAGGGCAGGGCGGTACGAGCAGTACTTC; CDR3 protein: CASRRAGRYEQYF
D gene: -; J gene: TRBJ2-5; V gene: TRBV6-2/TRBV6-3; clone size: many; CDR3 DNA: TGTGCCAGCAGTTGGACGGACAGACAAGAGACCCAGTACTTC; CDR3 protein: CASSWTDRQETQYF
D gene: TRBD1; J gene: TRBJ1-2; V gene: TRBV27; clone size: many; CDR3 DNA: TGTGCCAGCAGAACCACAGGGGTCTTTGGCTACACCTTC; CDR3 protein: CASRTTGVFGYTF
D gene: TRBD1; J gene: TRBJ1-5; V gene: TRBV20-1; clone size: many; CDR3 DNA: TGCAGTGTCCGACAGGGAGATCAGCCCCAGCATTTT; CDR3 protein: CSVRQGDQPQHF
D gene: TRBD2; J gene: TRBJ2-2; V gene: TRBV20-1; clone size: many; CDR3 DNA: TGCAGTGCGGACCGGACTAGCGGGGGGAACACCGGGGAGCTGTTTTTT; CDR3 protein: CSADRTSGGNTGELFF
D gene: -; J gene: TRBJ1-5; V gene: TRBV20-1; clone size: many; CDR3 DNA: TGCAGTGCTAGAGATCTGGAAGGGTATCAGCCCCAGCATTTT; CDR3 protein: CSARDLEGYQPQHF
D gene: -; J gene: TRBJ2-7; V gene: TRBV7-8; clone size: many; CDR3 DNA: TGTGCCAGCAGCTTACGGAGGGTCCTAGGCTACGAGCAGTACTTC; CDR3 protein: CASSLRRVLGYEQYF
D gene: TRBD1; J gene: TRBJ2-7; V gene: TRBV5-4; clone size: many; CDR3 DNA: TGTGCCAGCAGCTCGACAGGGGGGAATCGGTACGAGCAGTACTTC; CDR3 protein: CASSSTGGNRYEQYF
D gene: -; J gene: TRBJ2-5; V gene: TRBV7-8; clone size: -; CDR3 DNA: TGTGCCAGCAGTGAACGGACTACTTCGGAGGGGACCCAGTACTTC; CDR3 protein: CASSERTTSEGTQYF
D gene: -; J gene: TRBJ2-7; V gene: TRBV6-2/TRBV6-3; clone size: many; CDR3 DNA: TGTGCCAGCAGGCACACTACAGGAATCGAGCAGTACTTC; CDR3 protein: CASRHTTGIEQYF
D gene: -; J gene: TRBJ2-5; V gene: TRBV3-1; clone size: many; CDR3 DNA: TGTGCCAGCAGCCAAGATTGGGAGACAGAGACCCAGTACTTC; CDR3 protein: CASSQDWETETQYF
D gene: TRBD1; J gene: TRBJ2-5; V gene: TRBV7-2; clone size: few; CDR3 DNA: TGTGCCAGCAGGGGGACAGGGCCCTGGGAGACCCAGTACTTC; CDR3 protein: CASRGTGPWETQYF
D gene: TRBD1; J gene: TRBJ1-6; V gene: TRBV6-5; clone size: many; CDR3 DNA: TGTGCCAGCAGTTACATGGGACAGGGTCATTCACCCCTCCACTTT; CDR3 protein: CASSYMGQGHSPLHF
D gene: TRBD1; J gene: TRBJ2-5; V gene: TRBV19; clone size: many; CDR3 DNA: TGTGCCAGTAGTATATCGGGGACAGCGCAAGAGACCCAGTACTTC; CDR3 protein: CASSISGTAQETQYF
D gene: -; J gene: TRBJ1-1; V gene: TRBV20-1; clone size: many; CDR3 DNA: TGCAGTGCTAGATCCATACAGGGTTGGACTGAAGCTTTCTTT; CDR3 protein: CSARSIQGWTEAFF
D gene: -; J gene: TRBJ2-2; V gene: TRBV27; clone size: many; CDR3 DNA: TGTGCCAGCAGAGAGAACACCGGGGAGCTGTTTTTT; CDR3 protein: CASRENTGELFF
D gene: TRBD2; J gene: TRBJ2-7; V gene: TRBV6-2/TRBV6-3; clone size: once; CDR3 DNA: TGTGCCAGTACCAAGAGCGGGAGGGCCACGAAGCAGTACTTC; CDR3 protein: CASTKSGRATKQYF